This T cell receptor beta chain was recovered during a study of blood T cell repertoires in COVID-19. The overall study: The cDNA or gDNA used as material had been derived from T cells, B-cell-depleted T cells, or PBMCs.

The protocol was immunoSEQ multiplex PCR, while the TCRdb copy is restricted to in-frame clones and leaves out a portion. The sample records more than 150,000 clones, roughly 74% being singletons. The CDR3 loop spans 18 amino acids. V was pared by 5 bases and J by 0 bases, with 7 bases of the junction left unmatched. In germline, CDR1 is SGHAT, CDR2 FQNNGV. The V call is TRBV11-2, the J call TRBJ2-1, with TRBD2 identical over 13 bases. Sequenced input: peripheral blood. This clonotype originated in a woman at least 80 years old with acute or convalescent COVID-19. CDR3 sequence reads: CASSRWGLAGFSYNEQFF. The DNA of the CDR3 is TGTGCCAGCAGCCGTTGGGGACTAGCGGGATTCTCCTACAATGAGCAGTTCTTC.